This T cell receptor beta chain was identified during a study of T cells expressing NK-cell markers. TCRdb reanalyzed the 5' RACE reads and collapses them to one entry per CDR3 protein, without DNA. The listing records approximately 460,000 distinct CDR3 sequences. The CDR3 has 12 amino acids. Germline CDR1 SQVTM, CDR2 ANQGSEA. In regard to this clonotype: Its antigen is undetermined.

Study findings and constraints: In five to seven donors, dominant CD3+CD56+NKG2C+ clonotypes ranked among the top 10 CD8+ clonotypes.

The sequence derives from a woman between 18 and 75 years old in good health. The specimen was blood T cells: a sorted CD56 or NKG2C T cell subset, CD4+ or CD8+ T cells, or bulk PBMC T cells (not recorded which). The chain uses TRBV29-1 and TRBJ2-7; TCRdb's D call, TRBD1, is unchecked because there is no DNA. Here the CDR3 reads CSAWDRGGEQYF.